These 19 T cell receptor beta chains originate from one sample sequenced in a study of T cell changes during pregnancy in multiple sclerosis. Produced via immunoSEQ multiplex PCR; TCRdb's table is partial and in-frame only. The sample holds fewer than 85,000 clones; 90% to 95% are singletons and the top ten take approximately 2.8%. The sequenced sample was peripheral blood, obtained after pregnancy. The receptors stem from a female donor in good health, enrolled as a control in a pregnancy study.

The V call is TRBV27, the J call TRBJ2-1, with 7 nucleotides matching TRBD1. Germline V lookup: CDR1 MNHEY, CDR2 SMNVEV (reference sequence). The CDR3 is made up of 13 amino acids. The junction had 2 bases not matched to a gene; V was cut back by 7 bases and J by 2 bases. CDR3 sequence: CASTTGTYNEQFF. As DNA, the CDR3 is TGTGCCAGCACGACAGGGACCTACAATGAGCAGTTCTTC.

This rearrangement joins TRBV9 to TRBJ2-7; 7 bases are shared with TRBD1. Germline lookup yields CDR1 SGDLS and CDR2 YYNGEE. This CDR3 comprises 15 residues. The trim removed 0 bases at V and 4 bases at J, leaving 7 bases unmatched. The DNA for the CDR3 is TGTGCCAGCAGCGTAGGAGGGACAGAGAAGTACGAGCAGTACTTC. The encoded protein is CASSVGGTEKYEQYF.

This chain connects TRBV7-8 to TRBJ2-1; tentative D call: TRBD2 (7 bases). V lost 0 bases to trimming and J lost 6 bases, with 9 bases between them. The germline CDR1 and CDR2 sequences are SGHVS and FQNEAQ. This CDR3 has 14 residues. The DNA for the CDR3 is TGTGCCAGCAGCTTAGCGGGGGGGCGCAATGAGCAGTTCTTC. Its translation is CASSLAGGRNEQFF.

CDR3 sequence: CASSYRGQEETQYF. The CDR3 DNA reads TGCGCCAGCAGCTACCGCGGACAAGAAGAGACCCAGTACTTC. The chain joins TRBV5-1 to TRBJ2-5; D is perhaps TRBD1 (5 bases). Deletions cut 3 bases from V and 3 bases from J, with 12 bases between. CDR3 size: 14 residues. Germline CDR1 and CDR2: SGHRS and YFSETQ.

The J gene is TRBJ2-7, the V gene TRBV10-2; 11 nucleotides align to TRBD2. V lost 5 bases, J lost 7 bases, and 4 bases stayed unmatched. The CDR3 loop spans 13 amino acids. Germline CDR1 WSHSY, CDR2 SAAADI. CDR3 sequence (DNA): TGCGCCAGCAGTCTAGCGGGGGGCGGAGAGCAGTACTTC. This sequence encodes CASSLAGGGEQYF.

With regard to this clone: Additional DNA sequences in this sample encode the identical CDR3. The genes are TRBV7-9 and TRBJ2-7; no firm D call. CDR1 is SEHNR, CDR2 FQNEAQ, per germline (reference sequence). V was shortened by 4 bases and J by 4 bases, with 8 bases between the two germline ends. CDR3 length: 12 amino acids. CDR3 region: CASSSRLYEQYF. The CDR3 nucleotides read TGTGCCAGCAGCTCAAGACTGTACGAGCAGTACTTC.

This sequence joins TRBV19 and TRBJ1-5; TRBD1 might be the D (5 bases). The CDR3 is 14 residues long. CDR1 and CDR2 from the germline V gene are LNHDA and SQIVND (reference sequence). Trimming took off 6 bases at V and 5 bases at J, with 14 bases between the two ends. The DNA for the CDR3 is TGTGCCAGTAGCCTAGGGGCCCCTCATCAGCCCCAGCATTTT. This codes for CASSLGAPHQPQHF.

This chain uses TRBV30 with TRBJ1-4; D is uncertain. Trimming cost V 2 bases and J 8 bases, with 15 bases left between them. The CDR3 covers 14 residues. Germline CDR1 GTSNPN, CDR2 SVGIG (reference sequence). CDR3: CAWSFAVPREKLFF. CDR3 in DNA: TGTGCCTGGAGTTTCGCGGTCCCTAGGGAAAAACTGTTTTTT.

J is TRBJ2-7 and V is TRBV7-9; 10 nucleotides line up with TRBD1. This CDR3 contains 15 residues. V dropped 5 bases and J dropped 3; count of bases not matched to a gene: 7. Germline V gene lookup returns CDR1 SEHNR and CDR2 FQNEAQ (reference sequence). CDR3: CASSASGTGDYEQYF. The CDR3, as DNA: TGTGCCAGCAGCGCCTCCGGGACAGGGGACTACGAGCAGTACTTC. Using reference TRBV7-9 and TRBJ2-7 for the parts outside the CDR3, the full variable domain is DTGVSQNPRHKITKRGQNVTFRCDPISEHNRLYWYRQTLGQGPEFLTYFQNEAQLEKSRLLSDRFSAERPKGSFSTLEIQRTEQGDSAMYLCASSASGTGDYEQYFGPGTRLTVT.

The chain uses TRBV6-4 and TRBJ2-3; TRBD2 aligns across 7 bases. Germline CDR1 reads MRHNA; CDR2 reads SNTAGT. The length of the CDR3 is 13 residues. Trimming removed 5 bases from V and 1 base from J; junction bases left unmatched: 0. The CDR3 spells CASSTSGTDTQYF. The CDR3 DNA follows: TGTGCCAGCAGTACTAGCGGCACAGATACGCAGTATTTT.

The genes are TRBV7-8 and TRBJ1-2; TRBD1 matches at 9 bases. This CDR3 is built from 18 residues. Germline CDR1 is SGHVS and CDR2 is FQNEAQ. The ends lost 1 base at V and 4 bases at J; junction bases unmatched: 13. The CDR3: CASSLGPVTGGPFYGYTF. For the CDR3, the DNA is TGTGCCAGCAGCTTAGGCCCGGTTACAGGGGGCCCTTTCTATGGCTACACCTTC.

V is TRBV5-1 and J is TRBJ2-7, with D possibly TRBD1 on 5 matching bases. CDR1 SGHRS and CDR2 YFSETQ come from the germline V gene. The CDR3 is made up of 16 amino acids. The V end was cut by 0 bases, the J end by 3 bases, with 16 bases between. The CDR3 loop is CASSLVGAGSIYEQYF. The DNA of the CDR3 is TGCGCCAGCAGCTTGGTGGGTGCAGGGTCTATCTACGAGCAGTACTTC.

A few counts support this clone. V and J are TRBV18 and TRBJ1-1, with 8 bases lining up with TRBD1. The V gene end was trimmed by 4 bases and the J gene end by 4 bases; junction bases not matched to a gene: 5. CDR3 length: 14 residues. Germline V gene lookup returns CDR1 KGHSH and CDR2 LQKENI. CDR3 residues: CASSRNDRGTEAFF. CDR3 DNA: TGTGCCAGCTCACGGAACGACAGGGGCACTGAAGCTTTCTTT. The complete variable domain, with remaining parts taken from reference TRBV18 and TRBJ1-1, reads NAGVMQNPRHLVRRRGQEARLRCSPMKGHSHVYWYRQLPEEGLKFMVYLQKENIIDESGMPKERFSAEFPKEGPSILRIQQVVRGDSAAYFCASSRNDRGTEAFFGQGTRLTVV.

The rearrangement links TRBV4-3 to TRBJ1-1; possible D gene TRBD1, 5 bases. The CDR3 sequence is 17 residues long. Per germline, CDR1 LGHNA and CDR2 YSLEER. The V end was cut by 4 bases, the J end by 4 bases, with 22 bases between. CDR3 in DNA: TGCGCCAGCAGCCGACTTCCGGGGCCCACGGGACTCACTGAAGCTTTCTTT. Protein: CASSRLPGPTGLTEAFF.

This clone appeared a single time. The identical CDR3 is also encoded by other nucleotide sequences in the sample. CDR3 sequence (DNA): TGCGCCAGCAGCTTGGGTGGACAGGGAGAGACCCAGTACTTC. Translated, it gives CASSLGGQGETQYF. V gene TRBV5-1 combines with J gene TRBJ2-5, with TRBD1 matching over 8 bases. The length of the CDR3 is 14 residues. The junction had 2 bases not matched to a gene; V was cut back by 0 bases and J by 4 bases. CDR1 and CDR2 (germline): SGHRS, YFSETQ.

V gene TRBV6-4 combines with J gene TRBJ2-2; 8 bases are a match to TRBD1. Germline CDR1 is MRHNA and CDR2 is SNTAGT. Trimming at V came to 3 bases and at J to 3 bases, leaving 6 bases not matched to a gene. This CDR3 region has 16 residues. The CDR3 reads CASSERAGGYTGELFF. CDR3 sequence (DNA): TGTGCCAGCAGTGAAAGGGCAGGGGGCTACACCGGGGAGCTGTTTTTT.

The chain combines TRBV19 with TRBJ2-1; no clear D gene. The ends were cut back, 3 bases at V and 6 bases at J, with 9 bases in the middle. CDR3 size: 13 residues. The germline V gene encodes CDR1 LNHDA and CDR2 SQIVND (reference sequence). The CDR3 sequence: CASSIRVRNEQFF. The CDR3 DNA reads TGTGCCAGTAGTATTCGGGTACGCAATGAGCAGTTCTTC.

This rearrangement joins TRBV7-2 to TRBJ2-7; a weak D match, TRBD2 (6 bases). The CDR3 totals 15 residues. V lost 4 bases and J 2 bases, leaving 15 bases between the germline ends. Germline V CDR1 and CDR2: SGHTA, FQGNSA. CDR3 sequence: CASSWAFGGAYEQYF. DNA of the CDR3: TGTGCCAGCAGCTGGGCTTTCGGGGGAGCCTACGAGCAGTACTTC.

The chain recombines TRBV11-2 with TRBJ1-6; 8 bases match TRBD1. CDR3 size: 16 residues. Germline CDR1 SGHAT, CDR2 FQNNGV. Trimming at V came to 5 bases and at J to 12 bases, leaving 15 bases not matched to a gene. The CDR3 region is CASSPVGQVFGLPLHF. The DNA of the CDR3 is TGTGCCAGCAGCCCCGTGGGACAGGTCTTTGGGTTACCCCTCCACTTT.